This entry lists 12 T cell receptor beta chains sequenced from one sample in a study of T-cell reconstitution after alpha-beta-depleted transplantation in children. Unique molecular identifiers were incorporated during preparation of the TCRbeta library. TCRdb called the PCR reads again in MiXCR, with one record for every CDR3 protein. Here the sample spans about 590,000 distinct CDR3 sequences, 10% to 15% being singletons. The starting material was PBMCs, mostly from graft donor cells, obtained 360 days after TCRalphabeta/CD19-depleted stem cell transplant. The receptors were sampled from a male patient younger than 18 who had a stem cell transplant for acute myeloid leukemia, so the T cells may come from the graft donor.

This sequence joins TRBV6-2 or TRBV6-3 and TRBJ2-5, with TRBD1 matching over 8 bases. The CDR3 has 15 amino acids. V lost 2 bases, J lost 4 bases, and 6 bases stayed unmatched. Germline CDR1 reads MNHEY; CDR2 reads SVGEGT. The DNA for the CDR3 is TGTGCCAGCAGTTACCTCCGCACAGGGGGAGAGACCCAGTACTTC. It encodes CASSYLRTGGETQYF.

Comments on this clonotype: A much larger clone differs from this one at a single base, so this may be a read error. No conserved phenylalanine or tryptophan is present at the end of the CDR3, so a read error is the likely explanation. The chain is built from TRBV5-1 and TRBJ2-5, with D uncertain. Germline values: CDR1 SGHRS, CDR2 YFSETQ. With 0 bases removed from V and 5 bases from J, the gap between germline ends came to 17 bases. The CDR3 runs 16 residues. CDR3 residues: CASSLAAAWVKETQYY. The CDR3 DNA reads TGCGCCAGCAGCTTGGCCGCAGCCTGGGTCAAGGAGACCCAGTACTAC.

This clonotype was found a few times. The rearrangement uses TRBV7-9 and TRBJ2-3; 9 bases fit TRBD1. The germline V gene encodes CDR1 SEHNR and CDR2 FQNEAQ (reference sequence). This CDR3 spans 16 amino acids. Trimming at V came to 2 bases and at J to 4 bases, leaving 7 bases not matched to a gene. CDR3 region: CASSLQRTGVADTQYF. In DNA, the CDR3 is TGTGCCAGCAGCTTACAGAGGACAGGGGTGGCAGATACGCAGTATTTT.

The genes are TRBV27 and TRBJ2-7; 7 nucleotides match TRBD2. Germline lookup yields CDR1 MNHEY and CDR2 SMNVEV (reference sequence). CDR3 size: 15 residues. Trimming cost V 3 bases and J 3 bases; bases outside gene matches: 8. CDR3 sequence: CASSFRASGFYEQYF. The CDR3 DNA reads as TGTGCCAGCAGTTTTAGGGCTAGCGGATTCTACGAGCAGTACTTC.

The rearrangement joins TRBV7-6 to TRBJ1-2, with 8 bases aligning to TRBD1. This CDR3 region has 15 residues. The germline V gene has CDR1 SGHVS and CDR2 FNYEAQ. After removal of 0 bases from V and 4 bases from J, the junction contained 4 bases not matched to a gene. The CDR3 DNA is TGTGCCAGCAGCTTAGCTTCGGACAGGGTCTATGGCTACACCTTC. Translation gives CASSLASDRVYGYTF.

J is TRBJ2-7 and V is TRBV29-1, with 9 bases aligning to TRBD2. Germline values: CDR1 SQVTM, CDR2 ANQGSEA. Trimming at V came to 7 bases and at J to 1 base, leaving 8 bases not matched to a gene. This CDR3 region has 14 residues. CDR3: CSAGGTSRSYEQYF. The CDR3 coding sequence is TGCAGCGCGGGGGGGACTAGCCGGTCCTACGAGCAGTACTTC.

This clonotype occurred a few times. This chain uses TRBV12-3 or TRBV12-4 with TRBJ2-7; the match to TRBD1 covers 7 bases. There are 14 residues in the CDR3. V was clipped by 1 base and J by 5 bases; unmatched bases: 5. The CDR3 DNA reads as TGTGCCAGCAGTTTAGAGACAGGGATCGACGAGCAGTACTTC. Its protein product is CASSLETGIDEQYF.

The CDR3: CSARSPGHASTGELFF. CDR3 bases: TGCAGTGCTAGATCACCGGGCCACGCCAGCACCGGGGAGCTGTTTTTT. The V call is TRBV20-1, the J call TRBJ2-2; no clear D gene. The V and J ends lost 2 bases and 4 bases respectively, with 17 bases between them. This CDR3 has 16 residues. Germline V gene sequence: CDR1 DFQATT, CDR2 SNEGSKA (reference sequence).

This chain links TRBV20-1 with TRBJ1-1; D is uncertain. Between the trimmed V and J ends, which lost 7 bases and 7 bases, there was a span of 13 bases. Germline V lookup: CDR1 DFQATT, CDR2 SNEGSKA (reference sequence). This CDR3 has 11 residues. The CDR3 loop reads CSVPPQVEAFF. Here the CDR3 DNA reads TGCAGTGTTCCACCCCAGGTTGAAGCTTTCTTT.

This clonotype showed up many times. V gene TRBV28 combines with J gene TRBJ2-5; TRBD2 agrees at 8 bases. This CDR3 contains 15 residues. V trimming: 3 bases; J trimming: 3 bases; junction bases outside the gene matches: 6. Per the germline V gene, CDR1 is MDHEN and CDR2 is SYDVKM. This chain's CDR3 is CASSFPWREEETQYF. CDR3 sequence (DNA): TGTGCCAGCAGTTTTCCTTGGCGGGAGGAAGAGACCCAGTACTTC.

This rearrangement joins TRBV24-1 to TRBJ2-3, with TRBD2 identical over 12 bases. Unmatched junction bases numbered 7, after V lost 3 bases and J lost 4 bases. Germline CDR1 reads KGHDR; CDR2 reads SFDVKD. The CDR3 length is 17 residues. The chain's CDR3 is CATSDPELAGGPDTQYF. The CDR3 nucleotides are TGTGCCACCAGTGATCCCGAACTAGCGGGAGGCCCAGATACGCAGTATTTT.

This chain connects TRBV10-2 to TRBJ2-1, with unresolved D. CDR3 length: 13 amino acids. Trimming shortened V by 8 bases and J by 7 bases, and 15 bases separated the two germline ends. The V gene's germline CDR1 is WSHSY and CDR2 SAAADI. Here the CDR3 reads CASRTPKVNEQFF. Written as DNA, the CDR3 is TGCGCCAGCCGGACCCCAAAGGTGAATGAGCAGTTCTTC.